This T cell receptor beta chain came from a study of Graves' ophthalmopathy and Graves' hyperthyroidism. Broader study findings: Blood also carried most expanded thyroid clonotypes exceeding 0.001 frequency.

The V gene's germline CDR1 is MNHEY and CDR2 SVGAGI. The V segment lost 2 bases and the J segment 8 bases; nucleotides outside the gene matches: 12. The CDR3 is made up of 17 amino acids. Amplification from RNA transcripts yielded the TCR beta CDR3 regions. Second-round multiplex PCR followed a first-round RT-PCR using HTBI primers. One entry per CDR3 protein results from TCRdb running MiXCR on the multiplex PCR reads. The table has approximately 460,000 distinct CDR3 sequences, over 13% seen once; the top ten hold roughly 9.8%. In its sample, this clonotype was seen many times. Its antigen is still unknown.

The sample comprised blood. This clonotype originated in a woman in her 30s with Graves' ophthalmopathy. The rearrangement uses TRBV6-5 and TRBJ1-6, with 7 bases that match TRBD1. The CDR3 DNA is TGTGCCAGCAGTTACACCAGGGGGGGTAGGAAATATTCACCCCTCCACTTT. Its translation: CASSYTRGGRKYSPLHF.